These T cell receptor beta chains were read from a single sample in a study of Tregs in tolerant kidney transplant recipients. The repertoire was sequenced with immunoSEQ multiplex PCR; TCRdb's copy has only in-frame clones and lacks some. The sample includes under 95,000 clones, about 91% of them seen just once. This sample comprised Tregs from blood, obtained before the transplant. The receptors come from a human donor who received a combined kidney and bone marrow transplant. Both conserved end residues are part of each CDR3. D genes are given only for firm matches. Size tells how often a clone was seen (once, few, many) or the class of an expanded clone, and some rows leave it out.

TRBJ2-5	-	TRBV30	-	CALRRGSQETQYF	TGTGCGTTGAGGCGAGGGTCCCAAGAGACCCAGTACTTC
TRBJ2-7	-	TRBV6-5	-	CASSYGGTSYEQYF	TGTGCCAGCAGTTACGGCGGAACCTCCTACGAGCAGTACTTC
TRBJ2-6	TRBD1	TRBV4-1	once	CASSQQPTGRMAGSGANVLTF	TGCGCCAGCAGCCAACAACCGACAGGGCGGATGGCGGGCTCTGGGGCCAACGTCCTGACTTTC
TRBJ1-5	TRBD1	TRBV28	-	CASSLPGQGNQPQHF	TGTGCCAGCAGCCTACCGGGACAGGGGAATCAGCCCCAGCATTTT
TRBJ2-1	TRBD2	TRBV5-4	-	CASSLRTSGTHNEQFF	TGTGCCAGCAGCCTGAGGACTAGCGGGACACACAATGAGCAGTTCTTC
TRBJ1-5	-	TRBV28	-	CASSLSQPQHF	TGTGCCAGCAGTTTAAGTCAGCCCCAGCATTTT
TRBJ1-2	-	TRBV28	-	CASSLEGSYGYTF	TGTGCCAGCAGTTTAGAGGGATCCTATGGCTACACCTTC
TRBJ2-1	-	TRBV5-4	-	CASSWPRGRDSYNEQFF	TGTGCCAGCAGCTGGCCTCGGGGCCGGGACTCCTACAATGAGCAGTTCTTC
TRBJ2-3	TRBD2	TRBV7-2	-	CASSFRSGAGGPSTQYF	TGTGCCAGCAGCTTCCGTTCAGGAGCGGGAGGCCCCAGTACGCAGTATTTT
TRBJ2-5	TRBD1	TRBV7-2	once	CASSLGQKETQYF	TGTGCCAGCAGCCTGGGACAGAAAGAGACCCAGTACTTC
TRBJ2-1	-	TRBV5-1	-	CASSLGPHNEQFF	TGCGCCAGCAGCTTGGGCCCTCACAATGAGCAGTTCTTC
TRBJ1-3	-	TRBV5-1	medium-sized	CASSLAGGGNTIYF	TGCGCCAGCAGCTTGGCGGGTGGTGGAAACACCATATATTTT
TRBJ2-3	TRBD2	TRBV10-3	-	CAIGGGLGLTDTQYF	TGTGCCATCGGGGGAGGGCTTGGGTTGACAGATACGCAGTATTTT
TRBJ1-2	TRBD1	TRBV11-2	few	CASSVQGAGMDGYTF	TGTGCCAGCAGCGTACAGGGGGCGGGTATGGATGGCTACACCTTC
TRBJ1-1	-	TRBV27	-	CASSSTGASGAFF	TGTGCCAGCAGTTCCACCGGGGCTTCGGGAGCTTTCTTT
TRBJ1-2	-	TRBV27	-	CASILKAGLGGYTF	TGTGCCAGCATCCTCAAGGCAGGGTTGGGAGGCTACACCTTC
TRBJ1-5	-	TRBV19	once	CASRPTARSNQPQHF	TGTGCCAGTAGACCGACAGCGAGAAGCAATCAGCCCCAGCATTTT
TRBJ2-2	-	TRBV6-1	-	CASSEPGVNTGELFF	TGTGCCAGCAGTGAACCGGGAGTGAACACCGGGGAGCTGTTTTTT
TRBJ2-2	-	TRBV11-2	once	CASSPLGTGELFF	TGTGCCAGCAGCCCCCTAGGGACCGGGGAGCTGTTTTTT
TRBJ2-3	TRBD1	TRBV11-1	-	CASSHGQGKTDTQYF	TGTGCCAGCAGCCATGGACAGGGGAAGACAGATACGCAGTATTTT
TRBJ1-6	TRBD1	TRBV28	-	CATVYGTDNSPLHF	TGTGCCACCGTGTACGGGACAGACAATTCACCCCTCCACTTT
TRBJ1-4	TRBD1	TRBV6-1	-	CASSARTGSATNEKLFF	TGTGCCAGCAGTGCCCGGACAGGAAGTGCAACTAATGAAAAACTGTTTTTT
TRBJ1-2	TRBD1	TRBV6-5	-	CASSTLSGGGYGYTF	TGTGCCAGCAGTACACTTTCAGGGGGCGGCTATGGCTACACCTTC
TRBJ2-6	-	TRBV15	-	CATSEELSAGANVLTF	TGTGCCACCTCTGAGGAACTTTCCGCTGGGGCCAACGTCCTGACTTTC
TRBJ2-5	TRBD2	TRBV28	-	CASSLPLAGETQYF	TGTGCCAGCAGTTTACCTCTAGCGGGAGAGACCCAGTACTTC
TRBJ2-3	-	TRBV7-8	-	CASSLLGVGGTQYF	TGTGCCAGCAGCTTACTCGGAGTAGGAGGTACGCAGTATTTT
TRBJ2-7	-	TRBV9	-	CASSVAVGYEQYF	TGTGCCAGCAGCGTAGCCGTGGGCTACGAGCAGTACTTC
TRBJ1-1	-	TRBV7-7	-	CASSPLGGSNTEAFF	TGTGCTAGCAGCCCATTGGGGGGTTCGAACACTGAAGCTTTCTTT
TRBJ2-7	-	TRBV6-5	few	CASSYPTRYEQYF	TGTGCCAGCAGTTACCCTACTAGGTACGAGCAGTACTTC
TRBJ1-2	-	TRBV7-9	-	CASSLRRQGRVSNYGYTF	TGTGCCAGCAGCTTACGGCGGCAGGGGCGAGTTTCTAACTATGGCTACACCTTC
TRBJ2-2	-	TRBV4-1	-	CASRNNWVDNTGELFF	TGCGCCAGCAGAAACAATTGGGTAGATAACACCGGGGAGCTGTTTTTT
TRBJ2-7	-	TRBV2	-	CATRGDSPSYEQYF	TGTGCCACCCGGGGTGATTCCCCGTCCTACGAGCAGTACTTC
TRBJ1-3	-	TRBV4-1	-	CASSQAVGSAGNTIYF	TGCGCCAGCAGCCAAGCAGTCGGGTCCGCCGGAAACACCATATATTTT
TRBJ1-1	-	TRBV29-1	-	CSVRYRVFSEAFF	TGCAGCGTTAGGTACAGGGTGTTTTCTGAAGCTTTCTTT
TRBJ2-1	-	TRBV7-7	-	CASSLSGTYNEQFF	TGTGCTAGCAGCTTATCCGGAACCTACAATGAGCAGTTCTTC
TRBJ2-1	TRBD1	TRBV25-1	-	CASSEPGQGFYEQFF	TGTGCCAGCAGTGAACCGGGACAGGGCTTTTATGAGCAGTTCTTC
TRBJ2-4	-	TRBV5-1	-	CASSSLLSSNNIQYF	TGCGCCAGCAGCTCCCTCCTGAGTAGTAATAACATTCAGTACTTC
TRBJ1-5	TRBD1	TRBV29-1	-	CSARTGSNQPQHF	TGCAGCGCCCGGACAGGGTCGAATCAGCCCCAGCATTTT
TRBJ2-3	TRBD2	TRBV7-6	-	CASSFRTSGSTDTQYF	TGTGCCAGCAGCTTTAGGACTAGCGGGAGCACAGATACGCAGTATTTT
TRBJ2-7	TRBD1	TRBV19	-	CASSIGPGQPYEQYF	TGTGCCAGTAGTATAGGCCCGGGACAGCCCTACGAGCAGTACTTC
TRBJ1-5	TRBD1	TRBV6-5	-	CASSSRQGSNQPQHF	TGTGCCAGCAGTTCCCGACAGGGGAGCAATCAGCCCCAGCATTTT
TRBJ2-7	TRBD1	TRBV20-1	-	CSATQGVEQYF	TGCAGTGCGACACAGGGGGTCGAGCAGTACTTC
TRBJ1-5	TRBD1	TRBV7-6	-	CASSPQGVRGQPQHF	TGTGCCAGCAGCCCGCAGGGGGTGCGCGGTCAGCCCCAGCATTTT
TRBJ1-1	-	TRBV28	-	CASSLGGDPKEAFF	TGTGCCAGCAGTTTGGGGGGGGACCCGAAAGAGGCTTTCTTT
TRBJ1-5	-	TRBV6-5	once	CASSYTSNQPQHF	TGTGCCAGCAGTTACACTAGCAATCAGCCCCAGCATTTT
TRBJ2-2	TRBD2	TRBV7-8	-	CASSFRERAGGPIGTGELFF	TGTGCCAGCAGCTTTCGAGAGAGAGCGGGAGGGCCGATTGGGACCGGGGAGCTGTTTTTT
TRBJ2-7	-	TRBV18	-	CASSPDGSYEQYF	TGTGCCAGCTCACCGGACGGCTCCTACGAGCAGTACTTC
TRBJ2-6	-	TRBV29-1	-	CSVESGANVLTF	TGCAGCGTTGAGTCTGGGGCCAACGTCCTGACTTTC
TRBJ2-5	TRBD2	TRBV27	once	CASGGGWGETQYF	TGTGCCAGCGGCGGGGGATGGGGAGAGACCCAGTACTTC
TRBJ2-5	TRBD2	TRBV28	-	CASRPGGGGRETQYF	TGTGCCAGCAGACCCGGAGGCGGGGGGCGGGAGACCCAGTACTTC
TRBJ2-1	-	TRBV20-1	-	CSTSGYNEQFF	TGCAGCACGTCGGGGTACAATGAGCAGTTCTTC
TRBJ2-2	-	TRBV5-1	-	CASSSPGTGELFF	TGCGCCAGCAGCTCCCCGGGCACCGGGGAGCTGTTTTTT
TRBJ1-3	-	TRBV6-1	-	CASSTGLSGNTIYF	TGTGCCAGCAGTACGGGACTCTCTGGAAACACCATATATTTT
TRBJ2-5	-	TRBV6-6	-	CASSSTVLLRTQYF	TGTGCCAGCAGTTCGACAGTGCTTTTACGGACCCAGTACTTC
TRBJ1-3	-	TRBV25-1	-	CASRGSGNTIYF	TGTGCCAGCAGGGGCTCTGGAAACACCATATATTTT
TRBJ1-4	-	TRBV30	-	CAWSFVEGEKLFF	TGTGCCTGGAGTTTCGTAGAGGGTGAAAAACTGTTTTTT
TRBJ2-5	-	TRBV6-4	-	CASSDSDRQRCQETQYF	TGTGCCAGCAGTGACTCGGATCGACAGCGGTGTCAAGAGACCCAGTACTTC
TRBJ1-2	-	TRBV28	once	CASSLRELYGYTF	TGTGCCAGCAGTTTACGGGAGCTCTATGGCTACACCTTC
TRBJ2-2	TRBD2	TRBV27	-	CASSFLAGGIGELFF	TGTGCCAGCAGTTTTCTAGCGGGAGGGATCGGGGAGCTGTTTTTT
TRBJ2-7	-	TRBV11-2	once	CASSSRSYEQYF	TGTGCCAGCAGCTCCCGCTCCTACGAGCAGTACTTC